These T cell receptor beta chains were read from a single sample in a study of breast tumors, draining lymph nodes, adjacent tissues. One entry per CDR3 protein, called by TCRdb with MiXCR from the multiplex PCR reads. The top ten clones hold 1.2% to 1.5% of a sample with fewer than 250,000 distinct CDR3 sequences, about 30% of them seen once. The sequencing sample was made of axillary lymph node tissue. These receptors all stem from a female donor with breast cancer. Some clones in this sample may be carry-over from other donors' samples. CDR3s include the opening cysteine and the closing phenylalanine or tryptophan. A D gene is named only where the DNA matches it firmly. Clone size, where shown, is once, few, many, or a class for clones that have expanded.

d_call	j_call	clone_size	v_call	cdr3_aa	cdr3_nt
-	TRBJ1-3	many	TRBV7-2	CASSTTGHLGNTIYF	TGTGCCAGCAGCACCACAGGGCACCTCGGAAACACCATATATTTT
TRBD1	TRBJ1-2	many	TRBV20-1	CSARGQGGYGYTF	TGCAGTGCTAGAGGTCAGGGGGGCTATGGCTACACCTTC
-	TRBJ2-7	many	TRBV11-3	CASSLGWQTYEQYF	TGTGCCAGCAGCTTAGGTTGGCAAACCTACGAGCAGTACTTC
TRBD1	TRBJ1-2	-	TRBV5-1	CASSPLDRAGNTF	TGCGCCAGCAGCCCCTTGGACAGGGCTGGAAACACCTTC
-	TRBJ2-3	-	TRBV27	CASSFKRDTQYF	TGTGCCAGCAGTTTCAAGAGGGATACGCAGTATTTT
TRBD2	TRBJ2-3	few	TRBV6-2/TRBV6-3	CASSPGGRIWDTQYF	TGTGCCAGCAGTCCGGGGGGGAGGATATGGGATACGCAGTATTTT
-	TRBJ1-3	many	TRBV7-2	CASSLRHGWGNTIYF	TGTGCCAGCAGCTTAAGGCACGGGTGGGGAAACACCATATATTTT
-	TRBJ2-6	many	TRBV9	CASSPTAESGANVLTF	TGTGCCAGCAGCCCCACCGCCGAAAGTGGGGCCAACGTCCTGACTTTC
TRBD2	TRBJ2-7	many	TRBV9	CASSGGTERLAGVSEQYF	TGTGCCAGCAGCGGGGGGACGGAGCGACTAGCGGGAGTTTCCGAGCAGTACTTC
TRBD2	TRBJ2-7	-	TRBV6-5	CASIQNRQGAGGPKEQYF	TGTGCCAGCATTCAGAATCGACAAGGGGCGGGAGGGCCGAAAGAGCAGTACTTC
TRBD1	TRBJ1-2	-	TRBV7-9	CASSSPTGQGGYGYTF	TGTGCCAGCAGCTCCCCCACCGGACAGGGAGGCTATGGCTACACCTTC
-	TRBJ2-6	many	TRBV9	CASSDTPGTHSSGANVLTF	TGTGCCAGCTCAGACACCCCCGGGACGCACAGCTCTGGGGCCAACGTCCTGACTTTC
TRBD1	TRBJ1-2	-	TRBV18	CASSPRGQGRSYGYTF	TGTGCCAGCTCACCACGGGGACAGGGGAGGTCCTATGGCTACACCTTC
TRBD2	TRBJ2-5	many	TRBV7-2	CASGSGSVRQETQYF	TGTGCCAGCGGGAGCGGGAGCGTCCGACAAGAGACCCAGTACTTC
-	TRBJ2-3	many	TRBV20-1	CSASAGVSTDTQYF	TGCAGTGCTAGCGCAGGGGTTAGCACAGATACGCAGTATTTT
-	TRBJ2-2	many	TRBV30	CAWSYGLFANTGELFF	TGTGCCTGGAGTTACGGACTGTTCGCGAACACCGGGGAGCTGTTTTTT
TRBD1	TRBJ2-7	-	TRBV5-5	CASSYGDRGGAYEQYF	TGTGCCAGCAGCTACGGGGACAGGGGGGGAGCCTACGAGCAGTACTTC
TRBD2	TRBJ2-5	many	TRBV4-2	CASSQGSLAAQETQYF	TGTGCCAGCAGCCAAGGTTCACTAGCGGCCCAAGAGACCCAGTACTTC
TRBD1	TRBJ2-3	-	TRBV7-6	CASRGTGHNEQYF	TGTGCCAGCAGGGGGACAGGTCACAATGAGCAGTATTTT
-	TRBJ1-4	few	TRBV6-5	CASSHGGLPNEKLFF	TGTGCCAGCAGTCACGGCGGTCTACCTAATGAAAAACTGTTTTTT
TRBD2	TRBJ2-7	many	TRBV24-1	CATSDNLAGTYEQYF	TGTGCCACCAGTGATAACCTAGCGGGGACCTACGAGCAGTACTTC
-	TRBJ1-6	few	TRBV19	CASSITDKDSPLHF	TGTGCCAGTAGTATAACGGATAAGGATTCACCCCTCCACTTT
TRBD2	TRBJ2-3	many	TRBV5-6	CASTRGLAASTDTQYF	TGTGCCAGCACCCGGGGACTAGCGGCTAGCACAGATACGCAGTATTTT
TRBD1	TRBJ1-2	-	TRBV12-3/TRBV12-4	CASSLFGQGSYTF	TGTGCCAGCAGTTTATTCGGACAGGGTAGCTACACCTTC
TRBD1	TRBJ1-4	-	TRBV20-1	CSAGTGTANEKLFF	TGCAGTGCTGGGACCGGGACAGCCAATGAAAAACTGTTTTTT
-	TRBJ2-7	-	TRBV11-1	CASSFGVSSYEQYF	TGTGCCAGCAGCTTCGGGGTGAGCTCCTACGAGCAGTACTTC
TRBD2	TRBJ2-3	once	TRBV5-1	CASSLGGLAGGETQYF	TGCGCCAGCAGCTTGGGGGGACTAGCGGGAGGAGAGACCCAGTATTTT
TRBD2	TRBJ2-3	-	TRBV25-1	CARRGLLNTQYF	TGTGCTAGGCGGGGACTATTGAATACGCAGTATTTT
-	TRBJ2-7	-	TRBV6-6	CASSHSKGFGEQYF	TGTGCCAGCAGTCACTCGAAAGGGTTCGGCGAGCAGTACTTC
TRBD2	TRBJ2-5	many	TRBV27	CASSPGGSETQYF	TGTGCCAGCAGTCCCGGGGGGTCGGAGACCCAGTACTTC
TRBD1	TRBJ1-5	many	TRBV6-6	CASSYQGQGVSNQPQHF	TGTGCCAGCAGTTACCAAGGACAGGGAGTGAGCAATCAGCCCCAGCATTTT